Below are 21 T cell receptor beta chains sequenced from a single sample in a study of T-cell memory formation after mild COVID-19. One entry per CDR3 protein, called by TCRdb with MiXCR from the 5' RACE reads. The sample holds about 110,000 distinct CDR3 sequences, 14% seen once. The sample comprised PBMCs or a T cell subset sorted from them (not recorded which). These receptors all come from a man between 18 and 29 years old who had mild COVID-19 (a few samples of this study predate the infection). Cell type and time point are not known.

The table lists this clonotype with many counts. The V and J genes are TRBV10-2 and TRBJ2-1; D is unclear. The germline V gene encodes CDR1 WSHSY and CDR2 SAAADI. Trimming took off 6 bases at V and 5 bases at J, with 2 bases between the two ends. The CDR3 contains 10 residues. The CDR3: CASRDNEQFF. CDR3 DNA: TGCGCCAGCAGGGACAATGAGCAGTTCTTC.

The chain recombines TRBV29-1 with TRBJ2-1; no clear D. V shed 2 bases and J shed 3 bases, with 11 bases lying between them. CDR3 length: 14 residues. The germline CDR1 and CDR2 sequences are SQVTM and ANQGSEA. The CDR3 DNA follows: TGCAGCGTTGAACCAGTCTACAGCTACAATGAGCAGTTCTTC. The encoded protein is CSVEPVYSYNEQFF.

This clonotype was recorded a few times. The CDR3: CASSQETGSYGYTF. CDR3 nucleotide sequence: TGCGCCAGCAGCCAAGAGACAGGGAGCTATGGCTACACCTTC. This chain joins TRBV4-1 and TRBJ1-2, with TRBD1 matching over 7 bases. The CDR3 is 14 amino acids. The germline V gene encodes CDR1 MGHRA and CDR2 YSYEKL. The trim removed 0 bases at V and 4 bases at J, leaving 2 bases unmatched.

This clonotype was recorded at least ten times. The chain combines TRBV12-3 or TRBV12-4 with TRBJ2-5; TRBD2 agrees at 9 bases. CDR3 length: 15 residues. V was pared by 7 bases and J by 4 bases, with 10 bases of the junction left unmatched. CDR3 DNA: TGTGCCAGCACTTCCCGGACTAGCGCCGTAGAGACCCAGTACTTC. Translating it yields CASTSRTSAVETQYF.

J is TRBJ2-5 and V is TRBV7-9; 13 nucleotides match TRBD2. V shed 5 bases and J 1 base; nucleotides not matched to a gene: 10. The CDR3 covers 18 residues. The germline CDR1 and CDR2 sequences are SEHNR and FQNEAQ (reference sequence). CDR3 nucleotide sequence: TGTGCCAGCAGCCCACAACCCTGGACTAGCGGGGGCCAAGAGACCCAGTACTTC. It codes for CASSPQPWTSGGQETQYF.

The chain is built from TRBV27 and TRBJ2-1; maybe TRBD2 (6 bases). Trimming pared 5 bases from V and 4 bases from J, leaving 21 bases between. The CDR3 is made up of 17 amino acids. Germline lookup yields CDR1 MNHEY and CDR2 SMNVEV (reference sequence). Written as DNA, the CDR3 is TGTGCCAGCAGTCTCACGGGGAGGCCTATCTTATACAATGAGCAGTTCTTC. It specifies CASSLTGRPILYNEQFF.

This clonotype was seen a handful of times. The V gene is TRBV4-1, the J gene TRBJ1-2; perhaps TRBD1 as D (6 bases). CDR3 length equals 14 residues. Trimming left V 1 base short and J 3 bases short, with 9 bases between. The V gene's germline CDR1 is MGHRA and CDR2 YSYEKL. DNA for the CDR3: TGCGCCAGCAGCCAAGGAGGGGGTGACTATGGCTACACCTTC. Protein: CASSQGGGDYGYTF.

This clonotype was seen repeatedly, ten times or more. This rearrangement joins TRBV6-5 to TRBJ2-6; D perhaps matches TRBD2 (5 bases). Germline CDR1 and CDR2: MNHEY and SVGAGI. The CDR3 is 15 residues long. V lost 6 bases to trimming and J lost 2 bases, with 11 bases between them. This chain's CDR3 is CASSLTSTGANVLTF. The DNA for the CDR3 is TGTGCCAGCAGCCTAACTAGTACTGGGGCCAACGTCCTGACTTTC.

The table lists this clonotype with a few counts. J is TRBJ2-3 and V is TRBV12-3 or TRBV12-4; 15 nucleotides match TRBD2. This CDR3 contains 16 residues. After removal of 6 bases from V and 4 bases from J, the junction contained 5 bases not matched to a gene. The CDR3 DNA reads TGTGCCAGCAGGGGATGGACTAGCGGGGGGGCAGATACGCAGTATTTT. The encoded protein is CASRGWTSGGADTQYF.

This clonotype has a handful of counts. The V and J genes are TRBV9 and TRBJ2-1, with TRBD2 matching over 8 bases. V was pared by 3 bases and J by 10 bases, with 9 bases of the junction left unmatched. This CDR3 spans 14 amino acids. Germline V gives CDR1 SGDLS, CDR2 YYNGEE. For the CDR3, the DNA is TGTGCCAGCAGCGCGCCAGCGGGGGCCTACGAGCAGTTCTTC. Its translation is CASSAPAGAYEQFF.

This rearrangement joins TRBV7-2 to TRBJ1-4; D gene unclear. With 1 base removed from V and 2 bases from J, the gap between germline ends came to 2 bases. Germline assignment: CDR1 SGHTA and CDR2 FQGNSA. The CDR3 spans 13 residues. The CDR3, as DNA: TGTGCCAGCAGCTTAGGTACTAATGAAAAACTGTTTTTT. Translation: CASSLGTNEKLFF.

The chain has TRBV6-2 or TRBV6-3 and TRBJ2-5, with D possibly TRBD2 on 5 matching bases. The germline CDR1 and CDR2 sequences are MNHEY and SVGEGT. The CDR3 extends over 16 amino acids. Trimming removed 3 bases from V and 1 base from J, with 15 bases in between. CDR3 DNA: TGTGCCAGCAGTTATTCGGGAACGAGGGCCCAAGAGACCCAGTACTTC. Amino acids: CASSYSGTRAQETQYF.

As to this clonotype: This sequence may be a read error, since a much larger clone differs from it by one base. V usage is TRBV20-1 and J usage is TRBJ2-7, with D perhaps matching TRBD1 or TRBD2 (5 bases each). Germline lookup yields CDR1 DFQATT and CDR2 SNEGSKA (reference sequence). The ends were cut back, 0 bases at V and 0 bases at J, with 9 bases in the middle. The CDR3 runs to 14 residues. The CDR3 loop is CSARDQGTSYEQYF. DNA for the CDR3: TGCAGTGCTAGAGATCAAGGGACCTCCTACGAGCAGTACTTC.

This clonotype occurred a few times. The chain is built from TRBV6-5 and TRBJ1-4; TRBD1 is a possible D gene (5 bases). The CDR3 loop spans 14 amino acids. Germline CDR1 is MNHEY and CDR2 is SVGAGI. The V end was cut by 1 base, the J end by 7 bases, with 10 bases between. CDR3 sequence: CASSYYGAREKLFF. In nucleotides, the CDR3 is TGTGCCAGCAGTTACTATGGGGCGCGTGAAAAACTGTTTTTT.

For the CDR3, the DNA is TGTGCCAGTAGTATGGACCCTAGCGGGGGGGCCAAAGATACGCAGTATTTT. This codes for CASSMDPSGGAKDTQYF. This sequence joins TRBV19 and TRBJ2-3, with 12 bases lining up with TRBD2. From germline, CDR1 is LNHDA and CDR2 SQIVND (reference sequence). V was pared by 3 bases and J by 5 bases, with 9 bases of the junction left unmatched. There are 17 residues in the CDR3.

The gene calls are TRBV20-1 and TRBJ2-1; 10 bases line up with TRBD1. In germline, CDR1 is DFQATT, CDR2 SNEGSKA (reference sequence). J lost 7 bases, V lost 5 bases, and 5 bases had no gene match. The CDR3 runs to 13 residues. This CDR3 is CSAHPDRGNEQFF. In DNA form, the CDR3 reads TGCAGTGCTCATCCGGACAGGGGGAATGAGCAGTTCTTC.

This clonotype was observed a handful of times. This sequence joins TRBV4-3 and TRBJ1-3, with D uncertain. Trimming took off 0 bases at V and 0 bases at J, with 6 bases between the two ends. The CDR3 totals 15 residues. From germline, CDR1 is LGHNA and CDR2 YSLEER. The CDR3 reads CASSQDRTSGNTIYF. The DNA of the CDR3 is TGCGCCAGCAGCCAAGATCGAACCTCTGGAAACACCATATATTTT.

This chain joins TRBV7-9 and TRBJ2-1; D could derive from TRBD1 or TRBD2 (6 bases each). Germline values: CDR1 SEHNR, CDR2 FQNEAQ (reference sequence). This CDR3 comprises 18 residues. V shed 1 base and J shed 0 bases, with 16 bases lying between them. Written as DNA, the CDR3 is TGTGCCAGCAGCTTAGACCCGGGGGCAGCCAGCTCCTACAATGAGCAGTTCTTC. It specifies CASSLDPGAASSYNEQFF.

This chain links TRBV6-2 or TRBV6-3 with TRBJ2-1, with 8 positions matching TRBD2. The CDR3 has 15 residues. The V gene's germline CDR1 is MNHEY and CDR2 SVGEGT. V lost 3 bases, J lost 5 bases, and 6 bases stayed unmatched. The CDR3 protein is CASSYVTSGDNEQFF. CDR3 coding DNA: TGTGCCAGCAGTTATGTTACTAGCGGCGACAATGAGCAGTTCTTC.

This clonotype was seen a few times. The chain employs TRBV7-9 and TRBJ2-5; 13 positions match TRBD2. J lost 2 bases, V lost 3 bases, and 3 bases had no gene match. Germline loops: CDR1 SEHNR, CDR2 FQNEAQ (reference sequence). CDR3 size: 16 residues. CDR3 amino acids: CASSLGGLAGQETQYF. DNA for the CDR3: TGTGCCAGCAGCTTGGGGGGACTAGCGGGGCAAGAGACCCAGTACTTC.

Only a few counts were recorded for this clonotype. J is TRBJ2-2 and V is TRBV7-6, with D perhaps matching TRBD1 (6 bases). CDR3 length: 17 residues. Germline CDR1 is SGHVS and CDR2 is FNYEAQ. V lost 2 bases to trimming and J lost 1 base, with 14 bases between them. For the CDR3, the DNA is TGTGCCAGCAGCTTAACCGCCAGGGGCCTGAACACCGGGGAGCTGTTTTTT. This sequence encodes CASSLTARGLNTGELFF.